Listed here are 14 T cell receptor beta chains from one sample, sequenced in a study of OX40 agonist ivuxolimab in advanced cancers. Using immunoSEQ multiplex PCR, the repertoire was profiled, and TCRdb retains in-frame clones only, with some absent. The profile shows 77,000 or so clones, 85% to 90% of them singletons. Here the sequenced sample was CD4+ or CD8+ T cells sorted from blood, taken in a trial of the OX40 agonist ivuxolimab. The receptors come from an adult with an advanced solid tumor such as melanoma, head and neck, liver or kidney cancer.

For this clone: The identical CDR3 is also encoded by other nucleotide sequences in the sample. The CDR3 nucleotides are TGTGCCAGCAGTTTAAGCAACTATGGCTACACCTTC. The encoded protein is CASSLSNYGYTF. The chain joins TRBV28 to TRBJ1-2; D is uncertain. The germline CDR1 and CDR2 sequences are MDHEN and SYDVKM. Trimming removed 2 bases at V and 2 bases at J, with 3 bases between. The CDR3 runs 12 residues.

V usage is TRBV18 and J usage is TRBJ1-1; a possible D gene is TRBD1 (5 bases). In germline, CDR1 is KGHSH, CDR2 LQKENI. V dropped 3 bases and J dropped 3 bases, with 11 bases sitting between them. There are 14 residues in the CDR3. CDR3 DNA sequence: TGTGCCAGCTCACCTCTTGGCAGGGACACTGAAGCTTTCTTT. Its translation is CASSPLGRDTEAFF.

This clone was found once. J is TRBJ2-1 and V is TRBV4-2; 8 nucleotides match TRBD2. This CDR3 comprises 15 residues. Germline V lookup: CDR1 LGHNA, CDR2 YNFKEQ. The V segment lost 4 bases and the J segment 6 bases; nucleotides outside the gene matches: 8. The CDR3 DNA follows: TGTGCCAGCAGCCTCACGGGAGGGCAGCTCAATGAGCAGTTCTTC. Translating it yields CASSLTGGQLNEQFF.

V usage is TRBV5-1 and J usage is TRBJ2-6; the match to TRBD2 covers 9 bases. Germline-derived CDR1 and CDR2 are SGHRS and YFSETQ. The junction had 10 bases not matched to a gene; V was cut back by 2 bases and J by 1 base. This CDR3 comprises 19 residues. The CDR3 sequence: CASSFSLAGWRSGANVLTF. CDR3 DNA sequence: TGCGCCAGCAGCTTTTCTCTAGCGGGGTGGAGGTCTGGGGCCAACGTCCTGACTTTC.

The V gene is TRBV10-3, the J gene TRBJ2-7, with D perhaps TRBD1 (5 bases). The CDR3 has 14 amino acids. Trimming removed 6 bases from V and 2 bases from J, with 14 bases in between. Germline lookup yields CDR1 ENHRY and CDR2 SYGVKD. The CDR3 sequence is CAISTMGQTYEQYF. The CDR3 region has the DNA TGTGCCATCAGCACAATGGGGCAGACCTACGAGCAGTACTTC.

V and J are TRBV21-1 and TRBJ2-7; TRBD1, the D gene given by the table, was not confirmed from the DNA. TRBV21-1 is a pseudogene. This CDR3 comprises 14 residues. In nucleotides, the CDR3 is TGTGCCAGCAGCAAAGAAAACACCCCATACGAGCAGTACTTC. Its translation is CASSKENTPYEQYF.

To note about this clone: At the DNA level, this CDR3 is encoded by other sequences in the same sample as well. The rearrangement uses TRBV9 and TRBJ2-7; D gene uncertain. Germline loops: CDR1 SGDLS, CDR2 YYNGEE. There are 13 residues in the CDR3. The V end was cut by 2 bases, the J end by 2 bases, with 8 bases between. The CDR3 region has the DNA TGTGCCAGCAGCGTTGACGGTACCTACGAGCAGTACTTC. It translates to CASSVDGTYEQYF.

J is TRBJ1-2 and V is TRBV28; D remains ambiguous. Germline-derived CDR1 and CDR2 are MDHEN and SYDVKM. This CDR3 comprises 13 residues. V was trimmed by 7 bases and J by 5 bases, leaving 14 bases between them. The CDR3 DNA sequence: TGTGCCAGCACCGATCTAATTGGGTATGGCTACACCTTC. Protein: CASTDLIGYGYTF.

The chain links TRBV27 to TRBJ1-5, with 7 bases identical to TRBD1. With V trimmed by 3 bases and J by 6 bases, 5 bases remained unmatched. This CDR3 contains 14 residues. Germline loops: CDR1 MNHEY, CDR2 SMNVEV (reference sequence). CDR3 sequence reads: CASSLAQGGQPQHF. Here the CDR3 DNA reads TGTGCCAGCAGTTTGGCTCAGGGGGGTCAGCCCCAGCATTTT.

This rearrangement joins TRBV18 to TRBJ2-7; 7 bases map to TRBD1. Germline-derived CDR1 and CDR2 are KGHSH and LQKENI. With 5 bases clipped from V and 2 bases from J, the junction kept 9 bases outside the gene matches. The CDR3 is made up of 15 amino acids. DNA for the CDR3: TGTGCCAGCTCAGAAGGACAGGCGGAAACCTACGAGCAGTACTTC. This codes for CASSEGQAETYEQYF.

This clone was picked up a small number of times. The chain carries TRBV5-8 and TRBJ2-2; perhaps D is TRBD1 or TRBD2 (5 bases each). With 3 bases removed from V and 1 base from J, the gap between germline ends came to 16 bases. This CDR3 is 17 amino acids long. The germline V gene encodes CDR1 SGHTS and CDR2 YDEGEE. CDR3 DNA: TGTGCCAGCAGCTACACCGGGACCTGGGGGAACACCGGGGAGCTGTTTTTT. Amino acid sequence: CASSYTGTWGNTGELFF.

V is TRBV6-5 and J is TRBJ1-1, with a possible D match to TRBD1 (5 bases). V was cut by 7 bases and J by 1 base, with 10 bases left in between. The CDR3 loop spans 13 amino acids. Germline CDR1 MNHEY, CDR2 SVGAGI. The CDR3 loop is CASTLQANTEAFF. CDR3 nucleotides: TGTGCCAGCACCTTACAGGCGAACACTGAAGCTTTCTTT.

This chain links TRBV28 with TRBJ2-5; TRBD2 matches 8 bases. Judging by the DNA end, TRBJ2-7 fits better; the J call may be wrong. The CDR3 is 14 amino acids. Germline-derived CDR1 and CDR2 are MDHEN and SYDVKM. CDR3 sequence reads: CASSAGGGTYEQYF. CDR3 nucleotides: TGTGCCAGCAGTGCGGGCGGGGGGACTTACGAGCAGTACTTC.

The genes are TRBV7-3 and TRBJ2-2; D is perhaps TRBD2 (5 bases). The CDR3 sequence is 15 residues long. Germline-derived CDR1 and CDR2 are SGHTA and FQGTGA. V lost 5 bases and J lost 4, with 14 bases in between. CDR3 coding DNA: TGTGCCAGCAGCCCCTGGACTGCCGGCACCGGGGAGCTGTTTTTT. Its protein product is CASSPWTAGTGELFF. Looking up the rest from reference TRBV7-3 and TRBJ2-2 gives the full variable domain: GAGVSQTPSNKVTEKGKYVELRCDPISGHTALYWYRQSLGQGPEFLIYFQGTGAADDSGLPNDRFFAVRPEGSVSTLKIQRTERGDSAVYLCASSPWTAGTGELFFGEGSRLTVL.